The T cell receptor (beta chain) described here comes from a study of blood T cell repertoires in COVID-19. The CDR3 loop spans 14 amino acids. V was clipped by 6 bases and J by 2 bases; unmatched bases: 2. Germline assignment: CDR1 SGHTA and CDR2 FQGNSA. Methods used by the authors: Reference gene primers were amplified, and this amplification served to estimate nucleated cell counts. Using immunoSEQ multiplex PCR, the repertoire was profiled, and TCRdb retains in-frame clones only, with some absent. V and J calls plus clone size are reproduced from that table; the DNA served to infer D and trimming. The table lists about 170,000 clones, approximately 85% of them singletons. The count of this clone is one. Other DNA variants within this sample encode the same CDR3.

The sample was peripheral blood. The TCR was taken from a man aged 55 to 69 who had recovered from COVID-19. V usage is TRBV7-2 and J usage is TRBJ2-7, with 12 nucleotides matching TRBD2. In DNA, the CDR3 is TGTGCCAGCAGTCCTAGCGGGGGGGCCTACGAGCAGTACTTC. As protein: CASSPSGGAYEQYF.